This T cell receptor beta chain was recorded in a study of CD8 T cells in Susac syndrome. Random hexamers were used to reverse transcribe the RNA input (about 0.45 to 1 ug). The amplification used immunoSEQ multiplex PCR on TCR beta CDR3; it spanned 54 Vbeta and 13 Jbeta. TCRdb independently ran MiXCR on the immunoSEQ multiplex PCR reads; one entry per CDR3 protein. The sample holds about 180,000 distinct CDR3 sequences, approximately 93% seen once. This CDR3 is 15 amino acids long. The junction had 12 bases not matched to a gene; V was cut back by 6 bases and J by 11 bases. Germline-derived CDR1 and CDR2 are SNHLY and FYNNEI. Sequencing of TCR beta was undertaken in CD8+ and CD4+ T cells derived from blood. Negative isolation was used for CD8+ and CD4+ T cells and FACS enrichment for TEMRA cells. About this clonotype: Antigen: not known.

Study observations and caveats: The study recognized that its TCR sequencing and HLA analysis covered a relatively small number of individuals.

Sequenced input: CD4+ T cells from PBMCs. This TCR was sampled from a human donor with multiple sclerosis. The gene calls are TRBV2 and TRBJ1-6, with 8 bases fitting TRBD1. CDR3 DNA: TGTGCCAGCAGGCGCGGACAGGGAGGAGTCGCACCCCTCCACTTT. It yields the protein CASRRGQGGVAPLHF.